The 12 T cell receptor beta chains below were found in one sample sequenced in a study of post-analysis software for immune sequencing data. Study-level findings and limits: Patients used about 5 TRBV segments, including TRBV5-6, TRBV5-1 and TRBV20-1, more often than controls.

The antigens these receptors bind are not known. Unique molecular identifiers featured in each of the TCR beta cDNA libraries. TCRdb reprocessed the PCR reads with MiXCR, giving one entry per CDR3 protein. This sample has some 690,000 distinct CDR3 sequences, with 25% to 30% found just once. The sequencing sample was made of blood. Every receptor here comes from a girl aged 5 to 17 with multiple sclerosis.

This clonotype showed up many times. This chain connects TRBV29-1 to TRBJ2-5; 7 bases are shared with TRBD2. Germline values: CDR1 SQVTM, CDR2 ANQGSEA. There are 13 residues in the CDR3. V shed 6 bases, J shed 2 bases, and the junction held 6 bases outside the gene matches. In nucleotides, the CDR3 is TGCAGCGTAGGACTAGGTGGTCAAGAGACCCAGTACTTC. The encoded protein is CSVGLGGQETQYF.

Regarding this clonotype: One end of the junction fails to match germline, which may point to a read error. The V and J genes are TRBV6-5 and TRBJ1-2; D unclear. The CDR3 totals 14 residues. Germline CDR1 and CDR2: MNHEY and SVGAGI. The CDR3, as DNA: TGTGCCAGCAATTACGTCAGCGTAGGCTATGGCTACACCTTC. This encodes CASNYVSVGYGYTF.

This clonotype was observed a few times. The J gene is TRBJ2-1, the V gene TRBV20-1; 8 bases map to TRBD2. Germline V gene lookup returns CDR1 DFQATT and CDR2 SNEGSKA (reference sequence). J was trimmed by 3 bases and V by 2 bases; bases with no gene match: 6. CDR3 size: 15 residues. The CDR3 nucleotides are TGCAGTGCTAGAACTGGACTAGCCGTCTACAATGAGCAGTTCTTC. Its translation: CSARTGLAVYNEQFF.

The CDR3, as DNA: TGTGCCACGCGGCTAGCGGGAGATGGGGATACGCAGTATTTT. Residues: CATRLAGDGDTQYF. The V and J genes are TRBV28 and TRBJ2-3; 10 bases map to TRBD2. With 10 bases clipped from V and 6 bases from J, the junction kept 10 bases outside the gene matches. Germline values: CDR1 MDHEN, CDR2 SYDVKM. The CDR3 has 14 residues.

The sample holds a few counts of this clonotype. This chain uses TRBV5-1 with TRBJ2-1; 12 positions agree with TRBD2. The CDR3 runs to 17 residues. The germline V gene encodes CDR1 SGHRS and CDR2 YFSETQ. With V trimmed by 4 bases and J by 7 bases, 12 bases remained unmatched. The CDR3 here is CASSPNLAGGPGNEQFF. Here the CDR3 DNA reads TGCGCCAGCAGCCCCAATCTAGCGGGAGGGCCCGGTAATGAGCAGTTCTTC.

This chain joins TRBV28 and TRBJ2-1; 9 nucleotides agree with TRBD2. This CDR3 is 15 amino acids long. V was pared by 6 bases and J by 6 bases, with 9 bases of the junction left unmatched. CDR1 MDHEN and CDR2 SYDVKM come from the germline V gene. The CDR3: CASSSWREGSNEQFF. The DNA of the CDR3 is TGTGCCAGCAGCTCGTGGCGGGAGGGGAGCAATGAGCAGTTCTTC.

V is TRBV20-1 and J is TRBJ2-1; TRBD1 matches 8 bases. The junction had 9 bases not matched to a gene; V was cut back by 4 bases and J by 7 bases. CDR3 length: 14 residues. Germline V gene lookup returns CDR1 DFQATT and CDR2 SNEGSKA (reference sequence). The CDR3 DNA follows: TGCAGTGCTAAGCAGGGGGCGTCTAAGAATGAGCAGTTCTTC. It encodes CSAKQGASKNEQFF.

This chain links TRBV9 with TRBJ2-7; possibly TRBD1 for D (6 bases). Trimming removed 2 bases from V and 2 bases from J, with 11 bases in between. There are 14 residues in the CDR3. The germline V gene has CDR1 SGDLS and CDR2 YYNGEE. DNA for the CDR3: TGTGCCAGCAGCGTGGCGGACAGTACCTACGAGCAGTACTTC. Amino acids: CASSVADSTYEQYF.

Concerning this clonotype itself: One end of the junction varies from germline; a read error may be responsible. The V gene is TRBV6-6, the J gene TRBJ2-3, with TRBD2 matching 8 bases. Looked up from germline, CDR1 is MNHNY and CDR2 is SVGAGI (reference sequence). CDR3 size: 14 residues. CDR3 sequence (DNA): TGTGCCAGCGCCGAGCGGGGGCCGGCAGATGCGCAGTATTTT. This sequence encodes CASAERGPADAQYF.

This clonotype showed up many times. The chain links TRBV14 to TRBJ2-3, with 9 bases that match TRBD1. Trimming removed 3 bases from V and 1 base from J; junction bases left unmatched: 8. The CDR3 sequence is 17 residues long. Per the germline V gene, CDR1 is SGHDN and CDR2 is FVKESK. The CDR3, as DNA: TGTGCCAGCAGCCATCGGACAGGGGCGCGGGGCACAGATACGCAGTATTTT. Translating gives CASSHRTGARGTDTQYF.

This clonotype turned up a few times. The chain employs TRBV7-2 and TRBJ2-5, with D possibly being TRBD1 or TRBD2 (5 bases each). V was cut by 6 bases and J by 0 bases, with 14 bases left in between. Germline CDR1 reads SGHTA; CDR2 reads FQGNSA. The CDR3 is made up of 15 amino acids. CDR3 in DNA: TGTGCCAGCAGGTCCGGGACCCTGTACCAAGAGACCCAGTACTTC. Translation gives CASRSGTLYQETQYF.

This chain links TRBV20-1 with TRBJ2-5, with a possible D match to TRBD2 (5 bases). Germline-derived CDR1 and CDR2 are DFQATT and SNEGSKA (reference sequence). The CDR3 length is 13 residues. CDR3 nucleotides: TGCAGCGAGCAAAGAGGGCGAGCCAATGAGCAGTACTTC. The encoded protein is CSEQRGRANEQYF.